This T cell receptor beta chain was obtained from a study of Ad26.COV2.S vaccination and SARS-CoV-2 variants. Measured with immunoSEQ multiplex PCR; TCRdb has only the in-frame clones, and not every one. The sample lists some 180,000 clones, roughly 85% occurring once. Concerning this clone: The target antigen is unknown.

Study observations and caveats: Post-vaccination spike-specific CD8+ and CD4+ T cell responses reportedly had substantial breadth. Vaccine and placebo groups showed comparable non-spike TCR breadth. Possibly, TCR breadth and depth analyses underestimated total T cell responses.

This clonotype was obtained from a human donor who had recovered from COVID-19. The sequencing here drew on peripheral blood, taken after recovery from COVID-19.

Here the CDR3 reads CATSSATGVLYEQYF. The CDR3 DNA sequence: TGTGCCACCAGCAGCGCGACAGGGGTACTCTACGAGCAGTACTTC. The chain carries TRBV15 and TRBJ2-7, with 8 bases that match TRBD1. In germline, CDR1 is LNHNV, CDR2 YYDKDF (reference sequence). The CDR3 runs to 15 residues. Trimming at V came to 3 bases and at J to 3 bases, leaving 7 bases not matched to a gene.